These T cell receptor beta chains were read from a single sample in a study of blood T cell repertoires in COVID-19. Libraries were prepared by immunoSEQ multiplex PCR; TCRdb keeps only in-frame clonotypes and omits some of them. Found here are tens of thousands of clones, approximately 88% of them singletons; the top ten hold 5% to 8%. Sequences were obtained from peripheral blood. The receptor source for this set is a woman aged 50 to 65 with acute or convalescent COVID-19. CDR3s include the opening cysteine and the closing phenylalanine or tryptophan. D genes are given only for firm matches. The size of a clone is reported for some rows only, either as once, few or many, or as a class for expanded clones.

- | TRBJ2-2 | TRBV3-1/TRBV3-2 | - | CASSQEGYSVGELFF | TGTGCCAGCAGCCAAGAAGGGTATAGCGTAGGGGAGCTGTTTTTT
once | TRBJ2-1 | TRBV7-8 | - | CASSLAGLPIDEQFF | TGTGCCAGCAGCTTAGCGGGCCTGCCAATCGATGAGCAGTTCTTC
- | TRBJ1-1 | TRBV2 | - | CASSDLSLFEAFF | TGTGCCAGCAGTGATCTTAGCCTCTTTGAAGCTTTCTTT
once | TRBJ1-2 | TRBV10-3 | - | CAISELSPDFLYGYTF | TGTGCCATCAGTGAGCTTTCCCCGGACTTCCTCTATGGCTACACCTTC
- | TRBJ1-5 | TRBV28 | - | CASSLGGAHGNQPQHF | TGTGCCAGCAGTTTGGGAGGGGCACACGGCAATCAGCCCCAGCATTTT
- | TRBJ2-1 | TRBV28 | - | CASSLSGDSYNEQFF | TGTGCCAGCAGTTTAAGCGGTGACTCCTACAATGAGCAGTTCTTC
- | TRBJ2-1 | TRBV28 | - | CASSLPLSSYNEQFF | TGTGCCAGCAGTTTACCATTGAGCTCCTACAATGAGCAGTTCTTC
- | TRBJ1-1 | TRBV11-3 | TRBD1 | CASSLHRDSEAFF | TGTGCCAGCAGCTTACACCGGGACAGCGAAGCTTTCTTT
- | TRBJ2-2 | TRBV24-1 | TRBD2 | CATESAGVPNTGELFF | TGTGCCACCGAGTCAGCGGGGGTCCCGAACACCGGGGAGCTGTTTTTT
- | TRBJ2-7 | TRBV28 | - | CASSLGQRGEQYF | TGTGCCAGCAGCCTTGGTCAACGGGGCGAGCAGTACTTC
- | TRBJ2-7 | TRBV27 | TRBD2 | CASSLGSGGASEQYF | TGTGCCAGCAGTTTGGGCAGCGGGGGGGCGTCCGAGCAGTACTTC
- | TRBJ1-1 | TRBV9 | TRBD1 | CASSEGTGETFF | TGTGCCAGCAGCGAGGGGACAGGCGAGACTTTCTTT
- | TRBJ1-2 | TRBV5-1 | - | CASSLGTDEKRYTF | TGCGCCAGCAGCTTGGGGACAGACGAGAAGAGGTACACCTTC
- | TRBJ1-1 | TRBV4-1 | TRBD1 | CASSQGQGPHTEAFF | TGCGCCAGCAGCCAAGGACAGGGGCCCCACACTGAAGCCTTCTTT
- | TRBJ2-7 | TRBV7-9 | - | CASSLGTDSYEQYF | TGTGCCAGCAGCTTAGGGACTGATTCCTACGAGCAGTACTTC
few | TRBJ1-2 | TRBV3-1/TRBV3-2 | - | CASSQGLGGGYTF | TGTGCCAGCAGCCAAGGTCTGGGGGGTGGCTACACCTTC
few | TRBJ1-1 | TRBV27 | - | CASSLSLPTVEAFF | TGTGCCAGCAGTTTATCCCTCCCGACAGTTGAAGCTTTCTTT
- | TRBJ1-3 | TRBV25-1 | TRBD1 | CASSESLTGVSRNTIYF | TGTGCCAGCAGTGAATCCCTGACAGGGGTGTCGAGAAACACCATATATTTT
- | TRBJ2-5 | TRBV6-1 | TRBD1 | CASSENRGRETQYF | TGTGCCAGCAGTGAAAACAGGGGTAGGGAGACCCAGTACTTC
once | TRBJ2-4 | TRBV6-1 | - | CASSEPSAGFSKNIQYF | TGTGCCAGCAGTGAACCTTCGGCAGGGTTTTCCAAAAACATTCAGTACTTC
- | TRBJ2-7 | TRBV6-2/TRBV6-3 | TRBD2 | CASSFGTSAYEQYF | TGTGCCAGCAGTTTCGGGACTAGCGCCTACGAGCAGTACTTC
- | TRBJ2-2 | TRBV30 | TRBD2 | CAWASGTGTGELFF | TGTGCCTGGGCTAGCGGGACTGGCACCGGGGAGCTGTTTTTT
- | TRBJ1-2 | TRBV5-8 | TRBD1 | CASSFGTGARGYTF | TGTGCCAGCAGCTTTGGGACAGGGGCGCGTGGCTACACCTTC
- | TRBJ1-1 | TRBV5-5 | - | CASSLSGRDNTEAFF | TGTGCCAGCAGCTTGTCGGGAAGAGACAACACTGAAGCTTTCTTT
- | TRBJ1-1 | TRBV2 | - | CASSEGGAANTEAFF | TGTGCCAGCAGTGAAGGTGGGGCAGCGAACACTGAAGCTTTCTTT
once | TRBJ1-4 | TRBV5-1 | - | CASSLGQGLGEKLFF | TGCGCCAGCAGCTTGGGGCAGGGACTAGGTGAAAAACTGTTTTTT
- | TRBJ1-1 | TRBV5-8 | TRBD1 | CASSLTGQGDTEAFF | TGTGCCAGCAGCTTGACCGGACAGGGGGACACTGAAGCTTTCTTT
- | TRBJ1-6 | TRBV30 | TRBD1 | CAWTAGGLVGNSPLHF | TGTGCCTGGACGGCAGGGGGCTTAGTTGGGAATTCACCCCTCCACTTT
once | TRBJ1-1 | TRBV5-6 | - | CASSFLVSEAFF | TGTGCCAGCAGCTTCCTAGTTTCTGAAGCTTTCTTT
- | TRBJ1-2 | TRBV30 | TRBD1 | CAWTPGGYGYTF | TGTGCCTGGACGCCAGGGGGCTATGGCTACACCTTC
- | TRBJ2-5 | TRBV5-4 | - | CASSSHSSPVKETQYF | TGTGCCAGCAGCTCCCATTCTAGCCCCGTTAAAGAGACCCAGTACTTC
- | TRBJ2-7 | TRBV5-4 | TRBD2 | CASSLGLAGESYEQYF | TGTGCCAGCAGCTTGGGGCTAGCGGGAGAGTCCTACGAGCAGTACTTC
- | TRBJ1-1 | TRBV24-1 | - | CATSDDKGANTEAFF | TGTGCCACCAGTGATGATAAGGGAGCAAACACTGAAGCTTTCTTT
- | TRBJ1-3 | TRBV13 | - | CASSLGRGFSNTIYF | TGTGCCAGCAGCTTAGGCAGGGGCTTCTCGAACACCATATATTTT
- | TRBJ1-2 | TRBV6-5 | - | CASTPSGVSWGYTF | TGTGCCAGCACCCCGAGCGGAGTGAGTTGGGGCTACACCTTC
- | TRBJ2-3 | TRBV28 | - | CAISRGTTDTQYF | TGTGCCATATCCAGGGGAACCACAGATACGCAGTATTTT
- | TRBJ1-1 | TRBV4-3 | - | CASSQSQVMNTEAFF | TGCGCCAGCAGCCAATCACAGGTAATGAACACTGAAGCTTTCTTT
- | TRBJ1-3 | TRBV2 | TRBD1 | CASSGDRTGNTIYF | TGTGCCAGCAGTGGGGACAGGACTGGAAACACCATATATTTT
- | TRBJ1-2 | TRBV7-9 | - | CASIGSDTTGYYGYTF | TGTGCCAGCATAGGATCTGATACCACAGGGTACTATGGCTACACCTTC
- | TRBJ2-7 | TRBV27 | - | CASHRDYPSYEQYF | TGTGCCAGCCATCGGGATTACCCGTCTTACGAGCAGTACTTC
- | TRBJ2-5 | TRBV7-2 | - | CASSSPTRTSWEETQYF | TGTGCCAGCAGCTCCCCCACCAGGACTTCCTGGGAGGAGACCCAGTACTTC
- | TRBJ1-1 | TRBV9 | - | CASSPSYVLDTEAFF | TGTGCCAGCAGCCCATCATACGTACTTGACACTGAAGCTTTCTTT
- | TRBJ2-2 | TRBV27 | TRBD2 | CASSFSSGSTKNAGELFF | TGTGCCAGCAGTTTCTCTAGCGGGTCCACAAAGAACGCCGGGGAGCTGTTTTTT
- | TRBJ1-1 | TRBV24-1 | TRBD1 | CATSEGQVGNTEAFF | TGTGCCACCAGTGAAGGACAGGTGGGGAACACTGAAGCTTTCTTT
- | TRBJ1-5 | TRBV9 | TRBD1 | CASSAGTGEGNQPQHF | TGTGCCAGCAGCGCCGGGACAGGGGAAGGCAATCAGCCCCAGCATTTT
- | TRBJ2-3 | TRBV19 | - | CASSIETSFSTDTQYF | TGTGCCAGTAGTATAGAAACTAGCTTTAGCACAGATACGCAGTATTTT
- | TRBJ2-1 | TRBV14 | - | CASSQALDRYNEQFF | TGTGCCAGCAGCCAAGCCTTGGACAGATACAATGAGCAGTTCTTC
- | TRBJ2-7 | TRBV5-4 | TRBD1 | CASSLPGQGAYEQYF | TGTGCCAGCAGCCTCCCGGGACAGGGGGCCTACGAGCAGTACTTC
once | TRBJ1-2 | TRBV29-1 | - | CSVAEANGYTF | TGCAGCGTTGCCGAGGCAAATGGCTACACCTTC